This T cell receptor beta chain was identified in a study of tumor T cells in aggressive B-cell lymphoma. Sequenced by immunoSEQ multiplex PCR; TCRdb stores in-frame clones only, minus some. The table includes roughly 480 clones, around 87% detected once. The CDR3 contains 14 residues. V was shortened by 4 bases and J by 6 bases, with 14 bases between the two germline ends. The germline V gene encodes CDR1 SGHDT and CDR2 YYEEEE. V is TRBV5-6 and J is TRBJ2-1; D perhaps matches TRBD2 (6 bases). The receptor's source is an adult with diffuse large B cell lymphoma. Sequences were obtained from tumor tissue. CDR3 coding DNA: TGTGCCAGCAGCCGTCCATCCGGGGGCAATGAGCAGTTCTTC. Translation gives CASSRPSGGNEQFF.